The 6 T cell receptor beta chains presented below share a single source sample, sequenced in a study of blood T cells in healthy people across ages. Combining a sample-barcoded 5' primer with a J-beta primer mix, a second PCR ran for roughly 6 to 11 cycles. Each CDR3 protein gets one entry after TCRdb re-called the 5' RACE reads with MiXCR. The sample holds 1,800,000 or so distinct CDR3 sequences, roughly 43% seen once. The source material was blood. Receptor source: a human donor in good health.

This chain links TRBV20-1 with TRBJ2-1; no clear D gene. Germline CDR1 is DFQATT and CDR2 is SNEGSKA (reference sequence). V was cut by 8 bases and J by 6 bases, with 11 bases left in between. This CDR3 has 11 amino acids. CDR3 in amino acids: CSIRSRNEQFF. CDR3 DNA sequence: TGCAGTATAAGGTCGCGCAATGAGCAGTTCTTC.

This clonotype has only a few counts. The chain employs TRBV20-1 and TRBJ1-2, with 7 nucleotides matching TRBD1. Germline V lookup: CDR1 DFQATT, CDR2 SNEGSKA (reference sequence). J lost 8 bases, V lost 6 bases, and 12 bases had no gene match. The CDR3 is 13 residues long. CDR3 sequence: CSANRGFSAGYTF. DNA of the CDR3: TGCAGTGCCAACAGGGGATTTTCCGCAGGCTACACCTTC.

The V gene is TRBV28, the J gene TRBJ2-7; tentative D call: TRBD2 (6 bases). TRBJ2-5 explains the end of the DNA better; the J call may be wrong. CDR3 length: 16 residues. Germline V gene lookup returns CDR1 MDHEN and CDR2 SYDVKM. This CDR3 reads CASSFFSGGDEETQYF. The CDR3 DNA reads TGTGCCAGCAGTTTTTTTTCCGGAGGGGATGAAGAGACCCAGTACTTC.

This clonotype was seen a few times. The DNA for the CDR3 is TGTGCCAGCAGTGACTCGGACAGGGGGCCCGGGGAGCTGTTTTTT. This translates into CASSDSDRGPGELFF. J is TRBJ2-2 and V is TRBV6-4; TRBD1 agrees at 11 bases. The CDR3 extends over 15 amino acids. V shed 0 bases, J shed 6 bases, and the junction held 0 bases outside the gene matches. In germline, CDR1 is MRHNA, CDR2 SNTAGT.

The chain links TRBV6-2 or TRBV6-3 to TRBJ2-7; 8 nucleotides align to TRBD1. CDR3 length equals 15 residues. V gave up 0 bases and J gave up 4 bases; unmatched junction bases: 5. The V gene's germline CDR1 is MNHEY and CDR2 SVGEGT. The CDR3 nucleotides read TGTGCCAGCAGTTACTCGACAGGGGCCGGGTACGAGCAGTACTTC. This gives the protein CASSYSTGAGYEQYF.

The genes are TRBV20-1 and TRBJ1-1; maybe TRBD1 (5 bases). The CDR3 extends over 15 amino acids. Trimming pared 3 bases from V and 4 bases from J, leaving 18 bases between. Germline loops: CDR1 DFQATT, CDR2 SNEGSKA (reference sequence). CDR3 sequence reads: CSASDRHRVGTEAFF. In nucleotides, the CDR3 is TGCAGTGCTAGCGACAGACACCGAGTGGGCACTGAAGCTTTCTTT.